What follows are 18 T cell receptor beta chains derived from one specimen sequenced in a study of control samples from healthy donors and cancer patients. Using immunoSEQ multiplex PCR, the repertoire was profiled, and TCRdb retains in-frame clones only, with some absent. The profile shows 100,000 to 150,000 clones, about 90% of them singletons. Sequencing input: PBMCs. These receptors all stem from a man in his fifties with head and neck cancer.

This clone came up once. This chain uses TRBV6-4 with TRBJ1-2; no definite D call. Germline CDR1 MRHNA, CDR2 SNTAGT. The CDR3 totals 13 residues. Deletions cut 8 bases from V and 4 bases from J, with 14 bases between. The CDR3 bases are TGTGCCAGCTCTCGCGAGATCGGCTATGGCTACACCTTC. Its protein product is CASSREIGYGYTF.

The chain joins TRBV6-6 to TRBJ1-1, with D maybe TRBD1 (5 bases). Germline V gene sequence: CDR1 MNHNY, CDR2 SVGAGI (reference sequence). V was trimmed by 5 bases and J by 1 base, leaving 14 bases between them. This CDR3 comprises 15 residues. CDR3 region: CASSILGTANTEAFF. The CDR3, as DNA: TGTGCCAGCAGTATTCTCGGGACGGCGAACACTGAAGCTTTCTTT.

This clone has a handful of counts. The rearrangement joins TRBV5-1 to TRBJ2-5; 9 positions agree with TRBD2. The germline CDR1 and CDR2 sequences are SGHRS and YFSETQ. CDR3 size: 15 residues. V gave up 4 bases and J gave up 5 bases; unmatched junction bases: 9. The chain's CDR3 is CASSVRAGGLETQYF. As DNA, the CDR3 is TGCGCCAGCAGCGTTAGAGCGGGGGGCCTGGAGACCCAGTACTTC.

This clone has a single count. V usage is TRBV27 and J usage is TRBJ2-1; D gene uncertain. Germline V gene lookup returns CDR1 MNHEY and CDR2 SMNVEV (reference sequence). The CDR3 is 14 residues long. The ends were cut back, 2 bases at V and 6 bases at J, with 11 bases in the middle. CDR3 residues: CASSLGVETNEQFF. The CDR3 DNA reads TGTGCCAGCAGTTTAGGGGTGGAGACCAATGAGCAGTTCTTC.

J is TRBJ2-1 and V is TRBV4-1; 11 bases align to TRBD2. Germline CDR1 is MGHRA and CDR2 is YSYEKL. Trimming at V came to 4 bases and at J to 4 bases, leaving 6 bases not matched to a gene. The CDR3 length is 16 residues. The CDR3 loop reads CASSPSGTSGYNEQFF. Here the CDR3 DNA reads TGCGCCAGCAGCCCGAGCGGGACTAGCGGATACAATGAGCAGTTCTTC.

The rearrangement uses TRBV6-5 and TRBJ2-3; no firm D call. Trimming removed 1 base from V and 5 bases from J, with 10 bases in between. The V gene's germline CDR1 is MNHEY and CDR2 SVGAGI. The CDR3 totals 14 residues. The CDR3 DNA reads TGTGCCAGCAGTTACTTCGACGCGGTAGATACGCAGTATTTT. It specifies CASSYFDAVDTQYF.

The chain combines TRBV2 with TRBJ2-7; TRBD1 aligns across 9 bases. CDR1 is SNHLY, CDR2 FYNNEI, per germline. Trimming cost V 5 bases and J 2 bases; bases outside gene matches: 10. The CDR3 length is 16 residues. The CDR3, as DNA: TGTGCCAGCAGTTTTTCTTCCGGGACAGGGCCCTACGAGCAGTACTTC. Its protein is CASSFSSGTGPYEQYF.

This clone was detected only a few times. The gene calls are TRBV9 and TRBJ1-1, with D perhaps TRBD1 (5 bases). The CDR3 runs to 13 residues. V gave up 6 bases and J gave up 0 bases, with 9 bases separating them. CDR1 is SGDLS and CDR2 is YYNGEE in the germline V gene. CDR3 sequence: CASTGLMNTEAFF. The DNA for the CDR3 is TGTGCCAGCACAGGGCTTATGAACACTGAAGCTTTCTTT.

The CDR3 DNA reads as TGTGCCAGTAGTCAGGGGGCGCAAGGGGCCAACGTCCTGACTTTC. It encodes CASSQGAQGANVLTF. This chain uses TRBV19 with TRBJ2-6, with 8 bases matching TRBD1. V shed 5 bases and J 4 bases; nucleotides not matched to a gene: 4. This CDR3 comprises 15 residues. Germline CDR1 reads LNHDA; CDR2 reads SQIVND (reference sequence).

The genes are TRBV29-1 and TRBJ2-2; D may be TRBD1 (7 bases). V dropped 6 bases and J dropped 1 base, with 9 bases sitting between them. From germline, CDR1 is SQVTM and CDR2 ANQGSEA. CDR3 length: 13 residues. The DNA of the CDR3 is TGCAGCGTGCAGGGGGGGAACACCGGGGAGCTGTTTTTT. Its translation: CSVQGGNTGELFF.

This CDR3 is CASSLTDGLAGPYEQYF. DNA for the CDR3: TGTGCCAGCAGCTTGACCGACGGACTAGCGGGCCCCTACGAGCAGTACTTC. The chain links TRBV9 to TRBJ2-7; 11 bases line up with TRBD2. Trimming at V came to 4 bases and at J to 2 bases, leaving 11 bases not matched to a gene. CDR3 length: 17 amino acids. Germline values: CDR1 SGDLS, CDR2 YYNGEE.

The chain has TRBV4-1 and TRBJ2-1; 9 positions agree with TRBD1. Trimming took 4 bases from V and 5 from J; bases not matched to a gene: 9. Per the germline V gene, CDR1 is MGHRA and CDR2 is YSYEKL. This CDR3 is built from 16 residues. The CDR3 spells CASSLAGTGRNNEQFF. The DNA of the CDR3 is TGCGCCAGCAGCCTAGCCGGGACAGGGCGTAACAATGAGCAGTTCTTC.

The J gene is TRBJ1-2, the V gene TRBV7-9; D gene uncertain. Germline CDR1 SEHNR, CDR2 FQNEAQ (reference sequence). Trimming stripped 2 bases from V and 8 bases from J, with 18 bases between. The CDR3 has 15 residues. The CDR3 bases are TGTGCCAGCAGCTTATCCGGACTCCCGGTCGGCGGCTACACCTTC. It codes for CASSLSGLPVGGYTF.

The rearrangement uses TRBV5-8 and TRBJ2-5; D may be TRBD2 (7 bases). This CDR3 has 14 residues. The germline V and J ends were trimmed by 3 bases and 5 bases, with 14 bases remaining between them. CDR1 and CDR2 (germline): SGHTS, YDEGEE. The CDR3: CASSSRTAGETQYF. The CDR3 nucleotides read TGTGCCAGCAGCTCCCGGACAGCGGGGGAGACCCAGTACTTC.

The V call is TRBV19, the J call TRBJ1-4; D is perhaps TRBD1 (6 bases). CDR3 size: 12 residues. From germline, CDR1 is LNHDA and CDR2 SQIVND (reference sequence). V was shortened by 5 bases and J by 12 bases, with 13 bases between the two germline ends. The CDR3 loop is CASSGRTEELFF. CDR3 DNA sequence: TGTGCCAGTAGTGGTCGGACAGAGGAACTGTTTTTT.

As DNA, the CDR3 is TGTGCCAGCAGCGTCGGCAGGGGCGTCCAATACACCGGGGAGCTGTTTTTT. It yields the protein CASSVGRGVQYTGELFF. This chain links TRBV9 with TRBJ2-2; D is possibly TRBD1 (6 bases). There are 17 residues in the CDR3. Trimming took 2 bases from V and 3 from J, leaving 17 bases between them. CDR1 and CDR2 from the germline V gene are SGDLS and YYNGEE.

The V and J genes are TRBV6-6 and TRBJ1-1, with D hard to call. Trimming left V 4 bases short and J 1 base short, with 16 bases between. Germline values: CDR1 MNHNY, CDR2 SVGAGI (reference sequence). The CDR3 length is 16 residues. The DNA of the CDR3 is TGTGCCAGCAGTTTATCAGCTACCCCCGGGAACACTGAAGCTTTCTTT. It specifies CASSLSATPGNTEAFF.

The chain links TRBV27 to TRBJ1-2; D not certain. This CDR3 region has 14 residues. With 5 bases removed from V and 5 bases from J, the gap between germline ends came to 15 bases. Germline loops: CDR1 MNHEY, CDR2 SMNVEV (reference sequence). In DNA form, the CDR3 reads TGTGCCAGCAGTACCATTGGCGGAGCTTATGGCTACACCTTC. This codes for CASSTIGGAYGYTF.